Listed here are 27 T cell receptor beta chains from one sample, sequenced in a study of STAT5B mutations in CD4+ large granular lymphocyte leukemia. Method: immunoSEQ multiplex PCR; TCRdb's copy keeps in-frame clones and lacks some. The repertoire holds 20,000 to 25,000 clones, with 60% to 80% as singletons. What was sequenced was CD4+ T cells from blood buffy coats. The source of these receptors is a human donor in good health.

This clone occurred a few times. The V call is TRBV5-1, the J call TRBJ1-1, with no clear D. This CDR3 contains 14 residues. Germline V gene data show CDR1 as SGHRS and CDR2 as YFSETQ. Trimming removed 6 bases at V and 1 base at J, with 13 bases between. CDR3 nucleotides: TGCGCCAGCAAACGATTGGGTACGAACACTGAAGCTTTCTTT. Translating gives CASKRLGTNTEAFF.

The chain joins TRBV10-3 to TRBJ2-1; TRBD1 agrees at 10 bases. Germline CDR1 reads ENHRY; CDR2 reads SYGVKD. V shed 10 bases, J shed 7 bases, and the junction held 7 bases outside the gene matches. The CDR3 consists of 13 residues. The CDR3 spells CATGTGVLNEQFF. The CDR3 DNA sequence: TGTGCCACCGGGACAGGGGTTTTGAATGAGCAGTTCTTC.

The rearrangement uses TRBV18 and TRBJ2-2, with D tentatively TRBD1 (6 bases). The CDR3 is 15 residues long. CDR1 and CDR2 (germline): KGHSH, LQKENI. Trimming removed 6 bases from V and 2 bases from J, with 13 bases in between. Here the CDR3 DNA reads TGTGCCAGCTCCCATGGACAGACAAACACCGGGGAGCTGTTTTTT. Protein product: CASSHGQTNTGELFF.

The sample holds one count of this clone. The rearrangement joins TRBV7-2 to TRBJ2-1; D is unresolved. Germline V gene data show CDR1 as SGHTA and CDR2 as FQGNSA. The CDR3 totals 15 residues. The V gene lost 2 bases and the J gene lost 9 bases, with 17 bases spanning the gap. DNA of the CDR3: TGTGCCAGCAGCTTATTGCCCGACGGGTTAGGTGAGCAGTTCTTC. Amino acids: CASSLLPDGLGEQFF. The full variable domain, rest sourced from reference TRBV7-2 and TRBJ2-1, is GAGVSQSPSNKVTEKGKDVELRCDPISGHTALYWYRQSLGQGLEFLIYFQGNSAPDKSGLPSDRFSAERTGGSVSTLTIQRTQQEDSAVYLCASSLLPDGLGEQFFGPGTRLTVL.

This clone turned up a few times. The rearrangement joins TRBV2 to TRBJ1-4; possible D gene TRBD1, 5 bases. CDR1 is SNHLY and CDR2 is FYNNEI in the germline V gene. Trimming pared 6 bases from V and 5 bases from J, leaving 10 bases between. The CDR3 runs 13 residues. DNA of the CDR3: TGTGCCAGCAGCAGGGAAACGAATGAAAAACTGTTTTTT. It codes for CASSRETNEKLFF. The variable domain in full, with the rest retrieved from reference TRBV2 and TRBJ1-4, is EPEVTQTPSHQVTQMGQEVILRCVPISNHLYFYWYRQILGQKVEFLVSFYNNEISEKSEIFDDQFSVERPDGSNFTLKIRSTKLEDSAMYFCASSRETNEKLFFGSGTQLSVL.

CDR3 sequence reads: CASSLGHRGLEAFF. In DNA, the CDR3 is TGTGCCAGCAGTTTGGGTCACCGGGGCCTTGAAGCTTTCTTT. V is TRBV28 and J is TRBJ1-1, with D possibly TRBD1 on 5 matching bases. This CDR3 spans 14 amino acids. Germline assignment: CDR1 MDHEN and CDR2 SYDVKM. V was pared by 3 bases and J by 7 bases, with 15 bases between.

The rearrangement uses TRBV4-3 and TRBJ2-2, with D possibly matching TRBD1 (5 bases). CDR1 and CDR2 from the germline V gene are LGHNA and YSLEER. CDR3 length equals 18 residues. V dropped 1 base and J dropped 2 bases, with 17 bases sitting between them. The CDR3 sequence: CASSQGARVGQNTGELFF. CDR3 coding DNA: TGCGCCAGCAGCCAAGGTGCCAGGGTAGGACAAAACACCGGGGAGCTGTTTTTT.

This clone was counted once. J is TRBJ1-2 and V is TRBV4-3; D unclear. Looked up from germline, CDR1 is LGHNA and CDR2 is YSLEER. V was clipped by 4 bases and J by 4 bases, with 16 bases between them. The CDR3 runs 15 residues. CDR3 protein: CASSPRIGSSYGYTF. DNA for the CDR3: TGCGCCAGCAGCCCACGTATCGGGTCTAGCTATGGCTACACCTTC.

The chain carries TRBV18 and TRBJ2-7; 8 nucleotides agree with TRBD1. This CDR3 region has 15 residues. Germline CDR1 and CDR2: KGHSH and LQKENI. V was clipped by 1 base and J by 4 bases; unmatched bases: 6. Here the CDR3 reads CASSPRAGGLYEQYF. CDR3 sequence (DNA): TGTGCCAGCTCACCACGGGCAGGGGGCTTGTACGAGCAGTACTTC. Full variable domain (remainder filled in from reference TRBV18 and TRBJ2-7): NAGVMQNPRHLVRRRGQEARLRCSPMKGHSHVYWYRQLPEEGLKFMVYLQKENIIDESGMPKERFSAEFPKEGPSILRIQQVVRGDSAAYFCASSPRAGGLYEQYFGPGTRLTVT.

This clone showed up just a few times. V is TRBV19 and J is TRBJ2-1; D is perhaps TRBD2 (6 bases). Germline values: CDR1 LNHDA, CDR2 SQIVND (reference sequence). The CDR3 loop spans 18 amino acids. Trimming shortened V by 3 bases and J by 7 bases, and 25 bases separated the two germline ends. The CDR3 DNA reads as TGTGCCAGTAGTATTAGGGGCGGCGGCATCCTCCGGGGGAATGAGCAGTTCTTC. It encodes CASSIRGGGILRGNEQFF.

V usage is TRBV7-9 and J usage is TRBJ2-5, with D unclear. The CDR3 runs 14 residues. Per germline, CDR1 SEHNR and CDR2 FQNEAQ (reference sequence). V was cut by 2 bases and J by 2 bases, with 9 bases left in between. The CDR3 loop reads CASSLLWHQETQYF. The CDR3 region has the DNA TGTGCCAGCAGCTTACTATGGCATCAAGAGACCCAGTACTTC. Full variable domain (missing parts from reference TRBV7-9 and TRBJ2-5): DTGVSQNPRHKITKRGQNVTFRCDPISEHNRLYWYRQTLGQGPEFLTYFQNEAQLEKSRLLSDRFSAERPKGSFSTLEIQRTEQGDSAMYLCASSLLWHQETQYFGPGTRLLVL.

The V and J genes are TRBV5-1 and TRBJ1-1; D is uncertain. With 4 bases removed from V and 2 bases from J, the gap between germline ends came to 12 bases. The CDR3 runs 14 residues. Germline CDR1 reads SGHRS; CDR2 reads YFSETQ. The CDR3 is CASSIKQYNTEAFF. The CDR3 DNA follows: TGCGCCAGCAGCATCAAACAGTACAACACTGAAGCTTTCTTT.

The CDR3 DNA sequence: TGTGCCAGCAGTGAAGTATTAGTCCCCACAACTAACTATGGCTACACCTTC. It specifies CASSEVLVPTTNYGYTF. This chain joins TRBV6-1 and TRBJ1-2; D is uncertain. Germline V gene sequence: CDR1 MNHNS, CDR2 SASEGT. V lost 1 base to trimming and J lost 0 bases, with 15 bases between them. CDR3 length: 17 residues.

The chain uses TRBV9 and TRBJ1-2; TRBD1 matches at 7 bases. The V segment lost 5 bases and the J segment 8 bases; nucleotides outside the gene matches: 9. CDR1 is SGDLS and CDR2 is YYNGEE in the germline V gene. The CDR3 is 13 amino acids. The CDR3: CASSRQGAEGYTF. The CDR3 DNA follows: TGTGCCAGCAGTCGACAGGGTGCGGAGGGCTACACCTTC.

This clone was found a few times. The chain combines TRBV5-4 with TRBJ1-1; no clear D gene. This CDR3 has 14 amino acids. In germline, CDR1 is SGHNT, CDR2 YYREEE (reference sequence). The V end was cut by 1 base, the J end by 2 bases, with 9 bases between. CDR3 residues: CASSLWFGNTEAFF. DNA for the CDR3: TGTGCCAGCAGCTTGTGGTTTGGTAACACTGAAGCTTTCTTT.

This clone was detected a few times. V and J are TRBV7-9 and TRBJ1-4; 10 nucleotides line up with TRBD1. Losses at the gene ends were 4 bases for V and 2 bases for J; bases not matched to a gene: 4. This CDR3 spans 16 amino acids. Germline CDR1 and CDR2: SEHNR and FQNEAQ (reference sequence). Here the CDR3 DNA reads TGTGCCAGCAGCTGGGACAGGGGCCCCACTAATGAAAAACTGTTTTTT. Translated: CASSWDRGPTNEKLFF.

The chain joins TRBV18 to TRBJ1-6; a weak D match, TRBD1 (5 bases). V was cut by 3 bases and J by 6 bases, with 15 bases left in between. There are 16 residues in the CDR3. Germline V gene lookup returns CDR1 KGHSH and CDR2 LQKENI. As DNA, the CDR3 is TGTGCCAGCTCACCCATTACGGGACTAGGTAATTCACCCCTCCACTTT. The encoded protein is CASSPITGLGNSPLHF.

CDR3 protein: CASSKNGIYGYTF. The CDR3 DNA follows: TGTGCCAGCAGCAAGAACGGGATCTATGGCTACACCTTC. The chain uses TRBV11-3 and TRBJ1-2; no firm D call. Trimming left V 5 bases short and J 4 bases short, with 11 bases between. Germline loops: CDR1 SGHNT, CDR2 YENEEA. The CDR3 extends over 13 amino acids.

This chain connects TRBV16 to TRBJ1-2; a weak D match, TRBD1 (5 bases). Trimming removed 1 base at V and 0 bases at J, with 12 bases between. Germline CDR1 reads KGHSY; CDR2 reads FQNENV. The CDR3 runs to 16 residues. Here the CDR3 DNA reads TGTGCCAGCAGCCAATACCGGGACCGAGCTAACTATGGCTACACCTTC. Amino acids: CASSQYRDRANYGYTF. Combining the CDR3 with reference TRBV16 and TRBJ1-2 gives the whole variable domain GEEVAQTPKHLVRGEGQKAKLYCAPIKGHSYVFWYQQVLKNEFKFLISFQNENVFDETGMPKERFSAKCLPNSPCSLEIQATKLEDSAVYFCASSQYRDRANYGYTFGSGTRLTVV.

J is TRBJ1-2 and V is TRBV30; no clear D. From germline, CDR1 is GTSNPN and CDR2 SVGIG (reference sequence). The CDR3 totals 12 residues. With 1 base removed from V and 2 bases from J, the gap between germline ends came to 5 bases. The CDR3, as DNA: TGTGCCTGGAGTGGTAGGAACTATGGCTACACCTTC. Residues: CAWSGRNYGYTF.

This sequence joins TRBV19 and TRBJ2-1; TRBD2 agrees at 9 bases. The CDR3 length is 15 residues. From germline, CDR1 is LNHDA and CDR2 SQIVND (reference sequence). The J segment lost 7 bases and the V segment lost 5 bases, leaving 9 bases of the junction unmatched. CDR3 in DNA: TGTGCCAGTAGTCAAGGCGGGGGGGCCGGTAATGAGCAGTTCTTC. This gives the protein CASSQGGGAGNEQFF.

The chain couples TRBV28 to TRBJ2-3; 12 nucleotides agree with TRBD2. Germline V gene data show CDR1 as MDHEN and CDR2 as SYDVKM. The CDR3 sequence is 16 residues long. V was pared by 3 bases and J by 6 bases, with 7 bases of the junction left unmatched. CDR3 region: CASSFTSGGRADTQYF. The CDR3 DNA is TGTGCCAGCAGTTTTACTAGCGGGGGGCGCGCGGATACGCAGTATTTT.

This chain uses TRBV28 with TRBJ2-6, with D unclear. V was pared by 5 bases and J by 0 bases, with 5 bases between. The germline V gene encodes CDR1 MDHEN and CDR2 SYDVKM. CDR3 size: 14 residues. The CDR3: CASSPYSGANVLTF. The CDR3 DNA follows: TGTGCCAGCAGTCCTTACTCTGGGGCCAACGTCCTGACTTTC.

The table lists this clone with a count of one. The rearrangement joins TRBV7-8 to TRBJ2-2; D is perhaps TRBD1 (5 bases). Trimming left V 5 bases short and J 5 bases short, with 15 bases between. Germline CDR1 SGHVS, CDR2 FQNEAQ. The CDR3 length is 15 residues. The CDR3 sequence: CASSPSRVSTGELFF. CDR3 nucleotide sequence: TGTGCCAGCAGCCCTTCCAGGGTGTCAACCGGGGAGCTGTTTTTT. The complete variable domain, with remaining parts taken from reference TRBV7-8 and TRBJ2-2, reads GAGVSQSPRYKVAKRGQDVALRCDPISGHVSLFWYQQALGQGPEFLTYFQNEAQLDKSGLPSDRFFAERPEGSVSTLKIQRTQQEDSAVYLCASSPSRVSTGELFFGEGSRLTVL.

CDR3 region: CASSSPGALNTEAFF. The CDR3 bases are TGTGCCAGCAGTAGCCCAGGGGCATTGAACACTGAAGCTTTCTTT. The chain has TRBV6-5 and TRBJ1-1; tentatively, D is TRBD1 (6 bases). Looked up from germline, CDR1 is MNHEY and CDR2 is SVGAGI. V shed 5 bases and J shed 0 bases, with 13 bases lying between them. The CDR3 has 15 amino acids.

This chain joins TRBV7-9 and TRBJ2-1; the D gene is possibly TRBD2 (7 bases). The CDR3 contains 12 residues. Trimming removed 2 bases from V and 16 bases from J, with 15 bases in between. The V gene's germline CDR1 is SEHNR and CDR2 FQNEAQ (reference sequence). The CDR3 DNA reads TGTGCCAGCAGCTTATCGGGGGGCCCCCCCTTCTTC. It translates to CASSLSGGPPFF.

V and J are TRBV7-9 and TRBJ2-7, with 8 bases identical to TRBD1. The CDR3 spans 14 residues. V shed 5 bases and J 7 bases; nucleotides not matched to a gene: 10. Germline V CDR1 and CDR2: SEHNR, FQNEAQ (reference sequence). CDR3 amino acids: CASSIQSRGQEQYF. The DNA of the CDR3 is TGTGCCAGCAGCATACAAAGCAGGGGGCAGGAGCAGTACTTC.